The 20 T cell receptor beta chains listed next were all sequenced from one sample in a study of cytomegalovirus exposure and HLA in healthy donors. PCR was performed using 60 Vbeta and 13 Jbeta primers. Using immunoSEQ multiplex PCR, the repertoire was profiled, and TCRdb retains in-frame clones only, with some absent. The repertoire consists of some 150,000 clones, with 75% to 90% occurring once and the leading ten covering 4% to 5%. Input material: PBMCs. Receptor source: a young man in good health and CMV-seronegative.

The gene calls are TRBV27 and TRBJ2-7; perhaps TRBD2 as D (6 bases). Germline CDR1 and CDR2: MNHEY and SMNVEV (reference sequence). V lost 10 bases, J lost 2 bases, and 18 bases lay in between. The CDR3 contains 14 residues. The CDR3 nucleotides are TGTGCCACCTGTGTCGGAGGGTGCACCTACGAGCAGTACTTC. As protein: CATCVGGCTYEQYF.

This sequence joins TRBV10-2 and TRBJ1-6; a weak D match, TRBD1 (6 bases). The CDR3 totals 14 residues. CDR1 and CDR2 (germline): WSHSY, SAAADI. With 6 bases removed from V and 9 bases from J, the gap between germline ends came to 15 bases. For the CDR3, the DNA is TGCGCCAGCAGCGGAGGGGGGGTTAGTTCACCCCTCCACTTT. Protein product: CASSGGGVSSPLHF.

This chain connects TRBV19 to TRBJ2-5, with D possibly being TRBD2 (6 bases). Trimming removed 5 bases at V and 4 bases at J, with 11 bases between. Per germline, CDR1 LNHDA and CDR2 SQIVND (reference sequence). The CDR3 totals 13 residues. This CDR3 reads CASSPGLLETQYF. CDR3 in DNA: TGTGCCAGTAGTCCGGGACTCTTAGAGACCCAGTACTTC. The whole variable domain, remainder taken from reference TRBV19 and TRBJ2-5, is DGGITQSPKYLFRKEGQNVTLSCEQNLNHDAMYWYRQDPGQGLRLIYYSQIVNDFQKGDIAEGYSVSREKKESFPLTVTSAQKNPTAFYLCASSPGLLETQYFGPGTRLLVL.

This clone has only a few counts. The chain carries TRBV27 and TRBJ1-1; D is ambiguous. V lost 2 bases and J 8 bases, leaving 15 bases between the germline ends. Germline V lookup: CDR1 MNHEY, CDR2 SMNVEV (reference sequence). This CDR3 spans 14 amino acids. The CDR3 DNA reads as TGTGCCAGCAGTTTAGGCCCCTTAATAACCGAAGCTTTCTTT. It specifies CASSLGPLITEAFF.

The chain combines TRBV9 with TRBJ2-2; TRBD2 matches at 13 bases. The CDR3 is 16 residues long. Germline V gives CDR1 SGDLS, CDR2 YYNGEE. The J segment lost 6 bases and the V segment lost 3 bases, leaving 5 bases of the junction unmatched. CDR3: CASSGLAGGRAGELFF. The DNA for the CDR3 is TGTGCCAGCAGCGGACTAGCGGGGGGCCGCGCCGGGGAGCTGTTTTTT. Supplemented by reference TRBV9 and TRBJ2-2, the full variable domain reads DSGVTQTPKHLITATGQRVTLRCSPRSGDLSVYWYQQSLDQGLQFLIQYYNGEERAKGNILERFSAQQFPDLHSELNLSSLELGDSALYFCASSGLAGGRAGELFFGEGSRLTVL.

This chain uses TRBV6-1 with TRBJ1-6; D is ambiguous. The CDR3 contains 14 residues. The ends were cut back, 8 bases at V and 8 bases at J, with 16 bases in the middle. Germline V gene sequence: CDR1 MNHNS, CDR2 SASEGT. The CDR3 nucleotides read TGTGCCAGCGTGAGGGCGCGCTTGGATTCACCCCTCCACTTT. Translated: CASVRARLDSPLHF.

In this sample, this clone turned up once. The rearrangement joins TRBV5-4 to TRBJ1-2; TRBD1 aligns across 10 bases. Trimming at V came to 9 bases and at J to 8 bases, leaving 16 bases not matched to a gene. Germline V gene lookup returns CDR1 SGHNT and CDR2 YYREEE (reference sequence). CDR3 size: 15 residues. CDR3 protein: CATWHPSDRGRGYTF. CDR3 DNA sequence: TGTGCCACTTGGCACCCCTCGGACAGGGGGAGAGGCTACACCTTC.

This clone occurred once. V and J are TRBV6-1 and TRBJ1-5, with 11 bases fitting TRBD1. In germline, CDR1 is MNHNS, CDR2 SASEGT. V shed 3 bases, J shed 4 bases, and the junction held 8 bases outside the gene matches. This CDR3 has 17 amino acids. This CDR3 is CASSDLQGQGVNQPQHF. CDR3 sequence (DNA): TGTGCCAGCAGTGATTTACAGGGACAGGGGGTTAATCAGCCCCAGCATTTT.

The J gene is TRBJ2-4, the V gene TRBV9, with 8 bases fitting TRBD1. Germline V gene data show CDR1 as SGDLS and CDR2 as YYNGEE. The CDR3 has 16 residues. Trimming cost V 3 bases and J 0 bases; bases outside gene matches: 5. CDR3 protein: CASSATGGLAKNIQYF. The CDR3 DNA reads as TGTGCCAGCAGCGCCACAGGGGGGCTAGCCAAAAACATTCAGTACTTC.

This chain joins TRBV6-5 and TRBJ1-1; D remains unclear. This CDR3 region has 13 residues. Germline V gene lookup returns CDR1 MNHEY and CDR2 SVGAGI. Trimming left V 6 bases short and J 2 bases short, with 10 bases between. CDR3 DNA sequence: TGTGCCAGCAGACGCACAGCAAACACTGAAGCTTTCTTT. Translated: CASRRTANTEAFF.

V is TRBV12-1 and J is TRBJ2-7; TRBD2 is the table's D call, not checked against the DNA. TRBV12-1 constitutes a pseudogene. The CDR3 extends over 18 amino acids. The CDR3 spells CASSFGGTSGSLVYEQYF. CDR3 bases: TGTGCCAGCAGCTTTGGGGGGACTAGCGGGAGTCTGGTATACGAGCAGTACTTC.

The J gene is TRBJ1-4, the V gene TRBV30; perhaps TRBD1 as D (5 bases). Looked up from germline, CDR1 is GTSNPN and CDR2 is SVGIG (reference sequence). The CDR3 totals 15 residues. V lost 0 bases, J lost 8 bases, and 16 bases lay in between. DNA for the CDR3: TGTGCCTGGAGTGTAGGGTGGCAGGGTGAGGAAAAACTGTTTTTT. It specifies CAWSVGWQGEEKLFF. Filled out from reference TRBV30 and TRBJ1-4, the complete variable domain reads SQTIHQWPATLVQPVGSPLSLECTVEGTSNPNLYWYRQAAGRGLQLLFYSVGIGQISSEVPQNLSASRPQDRQFILSSKKLLLSDSGFYLCAWSVGWQGEEKLFFGSGTQLSVL.

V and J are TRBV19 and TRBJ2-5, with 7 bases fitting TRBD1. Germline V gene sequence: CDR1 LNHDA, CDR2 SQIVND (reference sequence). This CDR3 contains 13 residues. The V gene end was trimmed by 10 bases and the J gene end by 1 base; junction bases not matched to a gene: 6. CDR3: CATEDRLQETQYF. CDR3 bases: TGTGCCACCGAGGACAGGCTCCAAGAGACCCAGTACTTC.

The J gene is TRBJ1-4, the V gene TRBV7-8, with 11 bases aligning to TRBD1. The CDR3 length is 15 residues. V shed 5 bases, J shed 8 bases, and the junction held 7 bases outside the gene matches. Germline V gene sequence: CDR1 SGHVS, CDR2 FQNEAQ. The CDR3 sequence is CASSPARTGGEKLFF. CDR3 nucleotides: TGTGCCAGCAGCCCCGCCCGGACAGGGGGCGAAAAACTGTTTTTT.

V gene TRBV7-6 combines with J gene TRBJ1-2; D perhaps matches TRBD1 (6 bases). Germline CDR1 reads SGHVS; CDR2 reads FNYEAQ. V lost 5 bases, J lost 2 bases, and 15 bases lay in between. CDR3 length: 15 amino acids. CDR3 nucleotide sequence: TGTGCCAGCAGCCCCATGGGGGCATCGAACTATGGCTACACCTTC. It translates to CASSPMGASNYGYTF.

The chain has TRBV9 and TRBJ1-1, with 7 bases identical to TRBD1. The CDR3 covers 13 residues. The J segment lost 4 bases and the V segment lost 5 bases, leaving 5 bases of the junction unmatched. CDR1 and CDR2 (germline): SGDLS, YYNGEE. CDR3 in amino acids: CASSETGATEAFF. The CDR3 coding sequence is TGTGCCAGCAGTGAAACAGGGGCCACTGAAGCTTTCTTT.

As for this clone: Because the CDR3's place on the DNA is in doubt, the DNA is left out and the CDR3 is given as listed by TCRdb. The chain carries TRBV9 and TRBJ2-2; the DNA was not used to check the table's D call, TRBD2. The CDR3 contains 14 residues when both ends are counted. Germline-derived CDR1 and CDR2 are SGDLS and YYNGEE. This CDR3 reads CASSVGSGAGELSF.

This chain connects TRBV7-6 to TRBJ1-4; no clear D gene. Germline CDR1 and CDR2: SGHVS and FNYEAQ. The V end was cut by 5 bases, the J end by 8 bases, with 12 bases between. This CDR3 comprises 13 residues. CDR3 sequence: CASSPGSGEKLFF. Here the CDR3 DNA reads TGTGCCAGCAGCCCAGGTTCCGGCGAAAAACTGTTTTTT.

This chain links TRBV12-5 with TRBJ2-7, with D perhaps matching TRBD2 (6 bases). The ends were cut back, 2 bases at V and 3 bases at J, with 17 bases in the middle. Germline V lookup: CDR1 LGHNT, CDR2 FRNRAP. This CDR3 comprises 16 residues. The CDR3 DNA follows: TGTGCTAGTGGTTTGAGCTCGGGACTTGGAGTCTACGAGCAGTACTTC. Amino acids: CASGLSSGLGVYEQYF.

CDR3 loop: CAWRLGPIAGGSRDTQYF. The CDR3 DNA follows: TGTGCCTGGAGGCTGGGTCCCATAGCGGGAGGGTCGAGGGATACGCAGTATTTT. The genes are TRBV30 and TRBJ2-3, with 11 bases identical to TRBD2. Trimming removed 3 bases from V and 6 bases from J; junction bases left unmatched: 17. CDR3 length: 18 amino acids. Germline CDR1 is GTSNPN and CDR2 is SVGIG (reference sequence).